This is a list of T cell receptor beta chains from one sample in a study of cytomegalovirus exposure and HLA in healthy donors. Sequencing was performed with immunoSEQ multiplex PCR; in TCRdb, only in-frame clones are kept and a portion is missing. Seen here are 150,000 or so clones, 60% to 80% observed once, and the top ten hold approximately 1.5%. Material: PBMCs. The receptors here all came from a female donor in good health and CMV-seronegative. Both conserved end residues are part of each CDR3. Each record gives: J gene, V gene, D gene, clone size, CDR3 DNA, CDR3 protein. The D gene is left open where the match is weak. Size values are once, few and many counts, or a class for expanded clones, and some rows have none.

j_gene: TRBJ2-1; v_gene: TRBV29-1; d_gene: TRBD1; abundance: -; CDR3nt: TGCAGCGCGACGGGACAGGGCTACAATGAGCAGTTCTTC; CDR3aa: CSATGQGYNEQFF
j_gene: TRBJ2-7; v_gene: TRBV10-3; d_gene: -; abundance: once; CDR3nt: TGTGCCATCAGTGAAGGGGCTTCCTACGAGCAGTACTTC; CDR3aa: CAISEGASYEQYF
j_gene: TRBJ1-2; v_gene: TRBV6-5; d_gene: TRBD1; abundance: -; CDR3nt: TGTGCCAGCAGTCCACTTGGACAGGACAACTATGGCTACACCTTC; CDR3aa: CASSPLGQDNYGYTF
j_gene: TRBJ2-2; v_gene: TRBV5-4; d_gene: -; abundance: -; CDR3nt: TGTGCCAGCAGCTTGGGGGCAGACACCGGGGAGCTGTTTTTT; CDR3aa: CASSLGADTGELFF
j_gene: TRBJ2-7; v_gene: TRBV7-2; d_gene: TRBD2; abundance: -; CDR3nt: TGTGCCAGCAGCCGGACTAGCGGTCAGAGCTCCTACGAGCAGTACTTC; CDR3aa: CASSRTSGQSSYEQYF
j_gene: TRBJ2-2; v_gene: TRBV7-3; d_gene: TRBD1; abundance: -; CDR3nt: TGTGCCAGCAGCACACTTACTAGGGGGCCCGGGGAGCTGTTTTTT; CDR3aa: CASSTLTRGPGELFF
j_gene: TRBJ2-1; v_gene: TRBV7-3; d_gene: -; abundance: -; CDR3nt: TGTGCCAGCAGCCCTTGGGGGGAGAGTGGCAATGAGCAGTTCTTC; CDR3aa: CASSPWGESGNEQFF
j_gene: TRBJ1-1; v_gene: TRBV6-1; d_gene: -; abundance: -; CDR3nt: TGTGCCAGCAGTGAAGACGGTGCAGGGTTGAACACTGAAGCTTTCTTT; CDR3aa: CASSEDGAGLNTEAFF
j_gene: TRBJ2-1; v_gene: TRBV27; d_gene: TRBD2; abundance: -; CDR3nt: TGTGCCAGCAGTTTCAAGGGCCCACTCGGACTAGCGGGAGTCGGGAATGAGCAGTTCTTC; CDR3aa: CASSFKGPLGLAGVGNEQFF
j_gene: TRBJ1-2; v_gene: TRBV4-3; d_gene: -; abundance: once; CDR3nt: TGCGCCAGCAGCCTAGGGGCAGGCTATGGCTACACCTTC; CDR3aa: CASSLGAGYGYTF
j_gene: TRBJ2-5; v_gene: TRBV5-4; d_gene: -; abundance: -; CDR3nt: TGTGCCAGCAGCTCCGGGTCCCAAGAGACCCAGTACTTC; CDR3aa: CASSSGSQETQYF
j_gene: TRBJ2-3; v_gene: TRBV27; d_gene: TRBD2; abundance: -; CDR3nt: TGTGCCAGCAGTTTAGGGACTAGCGGGCCATCTAGCACAGATACGCAGTATTTT; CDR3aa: CASSLGTSGPSSTDTQYF
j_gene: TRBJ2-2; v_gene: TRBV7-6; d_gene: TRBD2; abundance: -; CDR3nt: TGTGCCAGCAGCTTAAATTTAGCGGGGGGCACCGGGGAGCTGTTTTTT; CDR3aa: CASSLNLAGGTGELFF
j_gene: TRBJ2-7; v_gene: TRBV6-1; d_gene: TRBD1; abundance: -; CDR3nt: TGTGCCAGCAGTGTCCGGGACAGATCCTACGAGCAGTACTTC; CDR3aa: CASSVRDRSYEQYF
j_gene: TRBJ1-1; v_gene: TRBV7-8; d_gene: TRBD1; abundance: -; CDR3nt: TGTGCCAGCAGCCCCCGACAGGGGAACACTGAAGCTTTCTTT; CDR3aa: CASSPRQGNTEAFF
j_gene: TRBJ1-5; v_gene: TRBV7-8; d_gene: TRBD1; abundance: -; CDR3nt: TGTGCCAGCAGCTCGTCAATGTGGGGGACAGGGGGCATTCAGCCCCAGCATTTT; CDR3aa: CASSSSMWGTGGIQPQHF
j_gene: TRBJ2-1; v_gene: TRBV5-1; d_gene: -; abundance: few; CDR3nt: TGCGCCAGCAGCTTCCGGGATCTGGACAATGAGCAGTTCTTC; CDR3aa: CASSFRDLDNEQFF
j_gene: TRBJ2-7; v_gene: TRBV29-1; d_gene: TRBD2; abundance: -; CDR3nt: TGCAGCGTTGGAGGGGAGGGGCCCTACGAGCAGTACTTC; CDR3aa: CSVGGEGPYEQYF
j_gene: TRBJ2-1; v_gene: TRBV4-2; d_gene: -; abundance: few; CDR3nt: TGTGCCAGCAGTCGACTAGGCGATGAGCAGTTCTTC; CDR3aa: CASSRLGDEQFF
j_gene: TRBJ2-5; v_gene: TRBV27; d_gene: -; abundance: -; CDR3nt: TGTGCCAGCAGTTATGGGCAGCAAGAGACCCAGTACTTC; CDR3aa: CASSYGQQETQYF
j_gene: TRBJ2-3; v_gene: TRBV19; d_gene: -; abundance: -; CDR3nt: TGTGCCAGTAATCCCACGACTAGCACAGATACGCAGTATTTT; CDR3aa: CASNPTTSTDTQYF
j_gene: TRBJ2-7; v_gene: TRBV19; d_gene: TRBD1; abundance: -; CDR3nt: TGTGCCAGTAGTATCGGACAGGGGGCTGACGAGCAGTACTTC; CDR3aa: CASSIGQGADEQYF
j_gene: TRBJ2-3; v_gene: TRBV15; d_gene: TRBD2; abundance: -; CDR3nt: TGTGCCACCAGCAGAAGATTAGCGGGAAGAGACTCGGATACGCAGTATTTT; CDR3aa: CATSRRLAGRDSDTQYF
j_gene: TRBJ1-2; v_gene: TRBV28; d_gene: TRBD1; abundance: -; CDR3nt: TGTGCCAGCAGTAGACAGGGTTTTGGCTACACCTTC; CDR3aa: CASSRQGFGYTF
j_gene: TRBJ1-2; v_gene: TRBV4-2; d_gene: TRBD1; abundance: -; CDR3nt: TGTGCCAGCAGCCCCCAGGGGGCGCGAGGCTACACCTTC; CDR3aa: CASSPQGARGYTF
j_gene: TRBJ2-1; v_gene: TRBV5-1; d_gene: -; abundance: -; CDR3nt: TGCGCCAGCAAAGACGATAGCGGCTCCTACAATGAGCAGTTCTTC; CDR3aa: CASKDDSGSYNEQFF
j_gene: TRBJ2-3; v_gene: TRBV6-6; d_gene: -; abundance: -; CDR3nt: TGTGCCAGCAGTTCCCCCGGCACAGATACGCAGTATTTT; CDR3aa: CASSSPGTDTQYF
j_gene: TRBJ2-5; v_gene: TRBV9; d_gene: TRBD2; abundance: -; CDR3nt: TGTGCCAGCAGCCCTCTTGGACTAGCGGGGGGAGAGACCCAGTACTTC; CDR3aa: CASSPLGLAGGETQYF
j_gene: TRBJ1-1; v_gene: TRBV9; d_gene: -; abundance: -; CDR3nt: TGTGCCAGCAGCGACCCTGGGGCACCGAACACTGAAGCTTTCTTT; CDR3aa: CASSDPGAPNTEAFF
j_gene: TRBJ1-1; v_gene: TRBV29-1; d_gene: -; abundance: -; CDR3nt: TGCAGCGTAAAGGTCCTGCGGGACACTGAAGCTTTCTTT; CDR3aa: CSVKVLRDTEAFF
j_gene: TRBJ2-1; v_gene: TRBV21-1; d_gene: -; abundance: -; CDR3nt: TGTGCCAGCAGCAAAGGCGGACTACCCAGCTCCTACAATGAGCAGTTCTTC; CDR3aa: CASSKGGLPSSYNEQFF
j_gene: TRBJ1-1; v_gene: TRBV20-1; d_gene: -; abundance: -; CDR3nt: TGCAGTGCAGCCCCGTTCACTGAAGCTTTCTTT; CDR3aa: CSAAPFTEAFF
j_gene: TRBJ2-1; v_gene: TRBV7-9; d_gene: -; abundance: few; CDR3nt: TGTGCCAGCAGCTTAGCGGGGCCCTTATACAATGAGCAGTTCTTC; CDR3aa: CASSLAGPLYNEQFF
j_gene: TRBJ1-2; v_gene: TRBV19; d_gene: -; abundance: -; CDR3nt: TGTGCCAGTAGTTGGTGGGGCAGCAAAGGACGTGGCTACACCTTC; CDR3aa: CASSWWGSKGRGYTF
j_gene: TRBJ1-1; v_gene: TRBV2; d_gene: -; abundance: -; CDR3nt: TGTGCCAGCAGGTACGGAGTTAACACTGAAGCTTTCTTT; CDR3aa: CASRYGVNTEAFF
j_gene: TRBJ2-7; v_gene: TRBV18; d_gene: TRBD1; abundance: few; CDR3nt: TGTGCCAGCTCACCACCGGAGACAGGGGGGGATTACGAGCAGTACTTC; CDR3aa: CASSPPETGGDYEQYF
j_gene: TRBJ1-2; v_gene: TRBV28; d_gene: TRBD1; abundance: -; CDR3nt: TGTGCCAGCAGTTTGCCGACCCCGGACAGGGAGGGGGCTGGCTACACCTTC; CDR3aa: CASSLPTPDREGAGYTF
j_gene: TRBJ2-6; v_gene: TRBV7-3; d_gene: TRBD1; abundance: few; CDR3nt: TGTGCCAGCAGCCCCAGGGGGAACGGGGCCAACGTCCTGACTTTC; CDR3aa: CASSPRGNGANVLTF
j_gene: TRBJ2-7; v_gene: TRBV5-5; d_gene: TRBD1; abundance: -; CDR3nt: TGTGCCAGCAGGCAAAGCCTCGACAGGGTCCAGTACGAGCAGTACTTC; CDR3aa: CASRQSLDRVQYEQYF
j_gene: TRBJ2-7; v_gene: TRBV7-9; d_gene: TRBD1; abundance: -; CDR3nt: TGTTCCAGCAGCTTAGGGACAGGGGTCTTCTACGAGCAGTACTTC; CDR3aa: CSSSLGTGVFYEQYF